The present T cell receptor (beta chain) was sequenced within a study of tumor-infiltrating lymphocytes in oesophageal squamous cell carcinoma. This CDR3 spans 15 amino acids. Germline CDR1 and CDR2: SEHNR and FQNEAQ (reference sequence). After removal of 5 bases from V and 4 bases from J, the junction contained 4 bases not matched to a gene. This clonotype came up many times. TCRdb fed the PCR reads into MiXCR, producing one record per CDR3 protein. The data show about 20,000 distinct CDR3 sequences, with under 40% seen just once and 6% to 7% held by the top ten. This clonotype was sampled from a male donor with esophageal squamous cell carcinoma. What was sequenced was blood. The chain links TRBV7-9 to TRBJ2-2; 10 nucleotides agree with TRBD1. DNA for the CDR3: TGTGCCAGCAGCCCCGGGACAGGGGTCACCGGGGAGCTGTTTTTT. Amino acids: CASSPGTGVTGELFF. The variable domain in full, completed from reference TRBV7-9 and TRBJ2-2, reads DTGVSQNPRHKITKRGQNVTFRCDPISEHNRLYWYRQTLGQGPEFLTYFQNEAQLEKSRLLSDRFSAERPKGSFSTLEIQRTEQGDSAMYLCASSPGTGVTGELFFGEGSRLTVL.